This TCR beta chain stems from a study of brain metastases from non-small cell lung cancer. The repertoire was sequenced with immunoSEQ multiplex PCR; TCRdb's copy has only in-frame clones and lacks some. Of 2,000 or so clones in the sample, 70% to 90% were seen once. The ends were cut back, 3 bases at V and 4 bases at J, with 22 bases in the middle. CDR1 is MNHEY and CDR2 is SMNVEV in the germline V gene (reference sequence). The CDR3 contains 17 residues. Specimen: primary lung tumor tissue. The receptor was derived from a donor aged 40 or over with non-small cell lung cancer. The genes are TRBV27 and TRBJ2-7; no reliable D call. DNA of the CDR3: TGTGCCAGCAGTTTCGGTATGGGTTCTCCTACCAATTACGAGCAGTACTTC. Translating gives CASSFGMGSPTNYEQYF.